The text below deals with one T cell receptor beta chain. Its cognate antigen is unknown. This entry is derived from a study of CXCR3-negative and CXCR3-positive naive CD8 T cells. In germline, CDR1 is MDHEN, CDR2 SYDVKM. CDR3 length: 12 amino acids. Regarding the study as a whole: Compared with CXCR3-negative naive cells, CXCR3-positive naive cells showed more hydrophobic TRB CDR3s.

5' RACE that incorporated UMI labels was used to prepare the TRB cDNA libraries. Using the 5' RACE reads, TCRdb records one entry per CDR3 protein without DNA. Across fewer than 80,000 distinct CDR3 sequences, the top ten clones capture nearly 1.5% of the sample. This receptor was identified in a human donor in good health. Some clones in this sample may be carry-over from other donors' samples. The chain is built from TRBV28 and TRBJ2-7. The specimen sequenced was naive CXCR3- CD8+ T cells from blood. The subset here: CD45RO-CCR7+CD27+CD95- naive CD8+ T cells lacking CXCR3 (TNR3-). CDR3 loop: CASSFFQNEQYF.